Listed below are T cell receptor beta chains from one sample, sequenced in a study of Graves' ophthalmopathy and Graves' hyperthyroidism. One entry per CDR3 protein results from TCRdb running MiXCR on the multiplex PCR reads. The data show hundreds of thousands of distinct CDR3 sequences, approximately 39% seen once. Input material: peripheral blood. These receptor sequences come from an adult man with Graves' ophthalmopathy. CDR3s include the opening cysteine and the closing phenylalanine or tryptophan. The D gene is left open where the match is weak. The size entry is marked missing in some rows and otherwise reads once, few, many or a size class.

many | TRBJ1-2 | 11 | TRBD1 | TRBV29-1 | TGCAGCACCTCAGGGGGCGAGGGCTACACCTTC | CSTSGGEGYTF
many | TRBJ2-7 | 15 | TRBD1 | TRBV2 | TGTGCCAGCAGGACCCCGGGGACAGGGCCCTACGAGCAGTACTTC | CASRTPGTGPYEQYF
NA | TRBJ1-2 | 16 | NA | TRBV2 | TGTGCCAGCAGTTACGAAGGCAAATCGTTATGGAGTGGCTACACCTTC | CASSYEGKSLWSGYTF
many | TRBJ1-2 | 14 | NA | TRBV9 | TGTGCCAGCAGCGTAGGTAAGGGTAACGATGGCTACACCTTC | CASSVGKGNDGYTF
NA | TRBJ2-6 | 19 | TRBD1 | TRBV12-5 | TGTGCCAGCAGTTTAGTGGCGGGACAGGGGGCAACGGGGGCCAACGTCCTGACTTTC | CASSLVAGQGATGANVLTF
many | TRBJ2-7 | 15 | TRBD2 | TRBV7-2 | TGTGCCAGCAGCTTATCTACGACTAGCCCCTACGAGCAGTACTTC | CASSLSTTSPYEQYF
NA | TRBJ1-1 | 12 | TRBD1 | TRBV10-1 | TGCGCCAGCAGTGGGGACAGTCTTGAAGCTTTCTTT | CASSGDSLEAFF
NA | TRBJ1-1 | 13 | NA | TRBV2 | TGTGCCTGGAGTGTAGGGGTGGGCACTGAAGCTTTCTTT | CAWSVGVGTEAFF
many | TRBJ1-2 | 12 | NA | TRBV2 | TGTGCCAGCAGAGGGGAGTACTATGGCTACACCTTC | CASRGEYYGYTF
NA | TRBJ2-7 | 14 | TRBD1 | TRBV12-3/TRBV12-4 | TGTGCCAGCAGTACAGACAGGGGGCTCTACGAGCAGTACTTC | CASSTDRGLYEQYF
NA | TRBJ1-2 | 12 | NA | TRBV7-2 | TGTGCCAGCAGCCCGGACTGGAACCTCTACACCTTC | CASSPDWNLYTF
few | TRBJ1-1 | 16 | TRBD1 | TRBV11-2 | TGCGCCAGCAGCCTACGGACAGGGGCACTTCTAACTGAAGCTTTCTTT | CASSLRTGALLTEAFF
NA | TRBJ2-7 | 13 | NA | TRBV10-3 | TGTGCCATCAGTGGGGCTAGGCCCCGCGAGCAGTACTTC | CAISGARPREQYF
many | TRBJ2-7 | 13 | NA | TRBV29-1 | TGCAGCGTTGCTCTGGAGGGCGGATACGAGCAGTACTTC | CSVALEGGYEQYF